A single sample is the source of the 21 T cell receptor beta chains below, sequenced in a study of T-cell reconstitution after alpha-beta-depleted transplantation in children. As it was prepared, the TCRbeta library received unique molecular identifiers. TCRdb called the PCR reads again in MiXCR, with one record for every CDR3 protein. The table records roughly 280,000 distinct CDR3 sequences, roughly 11% of them present only once. Sample: peripheral blood, taken 180 days after TCRalphabeta/CD19-depleted stem cell transplant. All receptors derive from a male patient between 2 and 15 years old who had a stem cell transplant for chronic granulomatous disease, so the T cells may come from the graft donor.

This clonotype was observed at least ten times. The chain links TRBV12-3 or TRBV12-4 to TRBJ2-2; D possibly corresponds to TRBD2 (6 bases). V was pared by 7 bases and J by 7 bases, with 13 bases between. The CDR3 is made up of 13 amino acids. The chain's CDR3 is CASTPRGHGELFF. The DNA for the CDR3 is TGTGCCAGCACCCCGCGGGGTCACGGGGAGCTGTTTTTT.

The chain links TRBV19 to TRBJ1-1; the D is unclear. V shed 9 bases and J shed 2 bases, with 13 bases lying between them. This CDR3 is 13 amino acids long. Germline values: CDR1 LNHDA, CDR2 SQIVND (reference sequence). The DNA for the CDR3 is TGTGCCAGCCGGGGAGCGTACAACACTGAAGCTTTCTTT. Translating gives CASRGAYNTEAFF. Full variable domain (outside the CDR3, taken from reference TRBV19 and TRBJ1-1): DGGITQSPKYLFRKEGQNVTLSCEQNLNHDAMYWYRQDPGQGLRLIYYSQIVNDFQKGDIAEGYSVSREKKESFPLTVTSAQKNPTAFYLCASRGAYNTEAFFGQGTRLTVV.

Ten or more counts support this clonotype. V and J are TRBV27 and TRBJ2-1; the match to TRBD2 covers 10 bases. In germline, CDR1 is MNHEY, CDR2 SMNVEV (reference sequence). The V segment lost 7 bases and the J segment 1 base; nucleotides outside the gene matches: 13. The CDR3 loop spans 18 amino acids. CDR3 bases: TGTGCCAGCACCCCCTGGCTAGCGGGAGAAGTGTCCTACAATGAGCAGTTCTTC. Its protein product is CASTPWLAGEVSYNEQFF.

This clonotype was recorded at least ten times. The chain employs TRBV20-1 and TRBJ2-5, with a possible D match to TRBD2 (6 bases). The CDR3 has 12 amino acids. Germline CDR1 and CDR2: DFQATT and SNEGSKA (reference sequence). V was trimmed by 6 bases and J by 5 bases, leaving 13 bases between them. The DNA for the CDR3 is TGCAGTGCGATGGAGGGGCCGGAGACCCAGTACTTC. Encoded protein: CSAMEGPETQYF.

As regards this clonotype: A read error may explain this, as a much larger clone is one base away. The chain carries TRBV7-6 and TRBJ1-3, with unresolved D. Germline V lookup: CDR1 SGHVS, CDR2 FNYEAQ. This CDR3 has 15 amino acids. The V gene lost 6 bases and the J gene lost 0 bases, with 12 bases spanning the gap. The CDR3: CASRKEHGSGNTIYF. DNA of the CDR3: TGTGCCAGCAGAAAGGAACATGGCTCTGGAAACACCATATATTTT.

The chain couples TRBV7-2 to TRBJ1-5; D is undetermined. This CDR3 spans 13 amino acids. V gave up 3 bases and J gave up 3 bases, with 6 bases separating them. Germline CDR1 reads SGHTA; CDR2 reads FQGNSA. Here the CDR3 reads CASSFRDNQPQHF. CDR3 bases: TGTGCCAGCAGCTTCCGAGACAATCAGCCCCAGCATTTT.

This clonotype was counted at least ten times. The chain couples TRBV6-1 to TRBJ2-3; TRBD2 matches at 9 bases. This CDR3 contains 15 residues. Germline V lookup: CDR1 MNHNS, CDR2 SASEGT. The J segment lost 1 base and the V segment lost 6 bases, leaving 5 bases of the junction unmatched. CDR3 nucleotides: TGTGCCAGCAGGCTTAGCGGGAGTGGCACAGATACGCAGTATTTT. Translated: CASRLSGSGTDTQYF.

This clonotype was detected many times. This chain uses TRBV5-1 with TRBJ1-1; D is perhaps TRBD1 (5 bases). Germline-derived CDR1 and CDR2 are SGHRS and YFSETQ. V was cut by 3 bases and J by 1 base, with 10 bases left in between. The CDR3 extends over 14 amino acids. The CDR3 sequence: CASSYSQGNTEAFF. In DNA form, the CDR3 reads TGCGCCAGCAGCTACAGTCAGGGGAACACTGAAGCTTTCTTT.

This clonotype was detected ten times or more. The chain recombines TRBV28 with TRBJ2-1; maybe TRBD2 (6 bases). Trimming removed 6 bases from V and 6 bases from J, with 15 bases in between. The CDR3 length is 14 residues. Germline CDR1 is MDHEN and CDR2 is SYDVKM. The CDR3 is CASSPLTSSNEQFF. The CDR3 DNA reads TGTGCCAGCAGCCCATTGACTAGTTCCAATGAGCAGTTCTTC.

The rearrangement joins TRBV27 to TRBJ1-1; TRBD1 agrees at 8 bases. In germline, CDR1 is MNHEY, CDR2 SMNVEV (reference sequence). Trimming took 3 bases from V and 8 from J; bases not matched to a gene: 11. The CDR3 sequence is 15 residues long. In DNA form, the CDR3 reads TGTGCCAGCAGTTTGAGGACAGGGTCGACCACCGAAGCTTTCTTT. Translated: CASSLRTGSTTEAFF.

This clonotype showed up many times. The chain uses TRBV6-1 and TRBJ2-7, with TRBD2 matching 13 bases. The CDR3 sequence is 18 residues long. V lost 5 bases, J lost 5 bases, and 15 bases stayed unmatched. CDR1 is MNHNS and CDR2 is SASEGT in the germline V gene. CDR3 nucleotides: TGTGCCAGCAGTACAGCCACTAGCGGGAGGGGTTCGGTGCACGAGCAGTACTTC. Translating gives CASSTATSGRGSVHEQYF.

This clonotype appeared many times. The V gene is TRBV4-2, the J gene TRBJ2-3, with 9 positions matching TRBD1. Looked up from germline, CDR1 is LGHNA and CDR2 is YNFKEQ. CDR3 size: 14 residues. The trim removed 3 bases at V and 4 bases at J, leaving 2 bases unmatched. CDR3 DNA sequence: TGTGCCAGCAGCCAGGGGACAGGGTCAGATACGCAGTATTTT. Translating it yields CASSQGTGSDTQYF.

This clonotype came up many times. The chain employs TRBV4-3 and TRBJ2-1; TRBD2 might be the D (5 bases). V lost 0 bases and J 3 bases, leaving 9 bases between the germline ends. This CDR3 contains 15 residues. Looked up from germline, CDR1 is LGHNA and CDR2 is YSLEER. Here the CDR3 DNA reads TGCGCCAGCAGCCAAGATAGGGAGAGCTACAATGAGCAGTTCTTC. This encodes CASSQDRESYNEQFF.

This clonotype was counted at least ten times. The chain has TRBV10-1 and TRBJ2-5; D gene uncertain. The ends were cut back, 4 bases at V and 2 bases at J, with 5 bases in the middle. The CDR3 consists of 12 residues. The germline V gene has CDR1 WNHNN and CDR2 SYGVQD (reference sequence). CDR3 region: CASSGPQETQYF. The CDR3 DNA reads TGCGCCAGCAGTGGTCCACAAGAGACCCAGTACTTC.

This clonotype has ten or more counts. This rearrangement joins TRBV5-1 to TRBJ2-1; D remains unclear. V lost 0 bases, J lost 0 bases, and 7 bases lay in between. CDR3 length: 15 amino acids. Looked up from germline, CDR1 is SGHRS and CDR2 is YFSETQ. CDR3 sequence: CASSLASSSYNEQFF. Here the CDR3 DNA reads TGCGCCAGCAGCTTGGCCTCCAGCTCCTACAATGAGCAGTTCTTC. The full variable domain, in which reference TRBV5-1 and TRBJ2-1 provide the parts outside the CDR3, is KAGVTQTPRYLIKTRGQQVTLSCSPISGHRSVSWYQQTPGQGLQFLFEYFSETQRNKGNFPGRFSGRQFSNSRSEMNVSTLELGDSALYLCASSLASSSYNEQFFGPGTRLTVL.

This clonotype was recorded at least ten times. V and J are TRBV9 and TRBJ2-5, with 7 bases matching TRBD2. CDR1 is SGDLS and CDR2 is YYNGEE in the germline V gene. V lost 4 bases and J lost 4; bases outside the gene matches: 10. The CDR3 runs to 15 residues. CDR3 loop: CASSRDTGGGETQYF. The CDR3 DNA reads TGTGCCAGCAGCCGAGACACTGGGGGGGGAGAGACCCAGTACTTC.

This clonotype was observed at least ten times. The chain uses TRBV29-1 and TRBJ1-1; D is ambiguous. This CDR3 has 13 amino acids. CDR1 is SQVTM and CDR2 is ANQGSEA in the germline V gene. Trimming removed 2 bases from V and 3 bases from J, with 10 bases in between. CDR3 region: CSVELVSYTEAFF. CDR3 nucleotide sequence: TGCAGCGTTGAACTGGTCTCGTACACTGAAGCTTTCTTT. The variable domain in full, completed from reference TRBV29-1 and TRBJ1-1, reads SAVISQKPSRDICQRGTSLTIQCQVDSQVTMMFWYRQQPGQSLTLIATANQGSEATYESGFVIDKFPISRPNLTFSTLTVSNMSPEDSSIYLCSVELVSYTEAFFGQGTRLTVV.

This clonotype was recorded at least ten times. The chain employs TRBV28 and TRBJ2-5; D not resolved. The CDR3 sequence is 11 residues long. Germline-derived CDR1 and CDR2 are MDHEN and SYDVKM. V was pared by 3 bases and J by 7 bases, with 6 bases between. The CDR3 loop is CASSLAVTQYF. CDR3 sequence (DNA): TGTGCCAGCAGTTTGGCGGTGACCCAGTACTTC.

This clonotype was counted many times. The rearrangement joins TRBV7-2 to TRBJ2-7; D is perhaps TRBD1 (6 bases). Trimming stripped 1 base from V and 4 bases from J, with 11 bases between. Looked up from germline, CDR1 is SGHTA and CDR2 is FQGNSA. This CDR3 is 14 amino acids long. The CDR3 sequence is CASSLVPGAYEQYF. CDR3 nucleotides: TGTGCCAGCAGCTTAGTGCCAGGGGCATACGAGCAGTACTTC.

This clonotype was seen many times. The chain joins TRBV10-3 to TRBJ2-3; D is ambiguous. This CDR3 is built from 12 residues. V gave up 10 bases and J gave up 1 base, with 9 bases separating them. Germline lookup yields CDR1 ENHRY and CDR2 SYGVKD. The CDR3 reads CATRTGTDTQYF. CDR3 in DNA: TGTGCCACTCGAACTGGCACAGATACGCAGTATTTT.

In this sample, this clonotype turned up many times. The chain uses TRBV7-8 and TRBJ2-4; the match to TRBD2 covers 9 bases. Germline CDR1 and CDR2: SGHVS and FQNEAQ. V gave up 5 bases and J gave up 8 bases; unmatched junction bases: 10. The CDR3 is 15 amino acids. CDR3 residues: CASSLTFSGSHIQYF. CDR3 DNA sequence: TGTGCCAGCAGCCTGACATTTAGCGGGAGCCACATTCAGTACTTC.